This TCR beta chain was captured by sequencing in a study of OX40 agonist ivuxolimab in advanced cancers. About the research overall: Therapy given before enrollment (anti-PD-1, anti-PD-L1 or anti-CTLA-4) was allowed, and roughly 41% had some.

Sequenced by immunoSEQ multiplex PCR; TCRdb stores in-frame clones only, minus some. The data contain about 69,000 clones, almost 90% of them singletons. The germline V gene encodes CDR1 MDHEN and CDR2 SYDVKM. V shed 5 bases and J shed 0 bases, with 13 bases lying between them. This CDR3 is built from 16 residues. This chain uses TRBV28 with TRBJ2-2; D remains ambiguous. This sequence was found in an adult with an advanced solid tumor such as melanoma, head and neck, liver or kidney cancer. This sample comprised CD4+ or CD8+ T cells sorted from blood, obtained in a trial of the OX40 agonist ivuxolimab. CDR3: CASSDLTTANTGELFF. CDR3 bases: TGTGCCAGCAGTGACCTGACAACAGCGAACACCGGGGAGCTGTTTTTT.